This TCR beta chain was documented in a study of cytomegalovirus exposure and HLA in healthy donors. Study conclusions and caveats: Some public TCRs appeared in many individuals, while most sequences were rare. Reports credit the classifier with highly specific, highly sensitive diagnosis of cytomegalovirus status.

Assay used: immunoSEQ multiplex PCR; TCRdb lists only in-frame clones, some missing. The sample contains hundreds of thousands of clones, roughly 80% of which appear only once. Trimming removed 3 bases at V and 4 bases at J, with 2 bases between. CDR1 is KGHSH, CDR2 LQKENI, per germline. The CDR3 length is 11 residues. With respect to this clone: Antigen: not known.

The donors were members of the approximately 110-subject validation cohort (separate from the roughly 700-subject first cohort). The receptor comes from a woman under 30 in good health and CMV-seronegative. The specimen sequenced was PBMCs. V gene TRBV18 combines with J gene TRBJ2-3, with D uncertain. The DNA of the CDR3 is TGTGCCAGCTCACCGGCAGATACGCAGTATTTT. This sequence encodes CASSPADTQYF.